This paragraph reports one T cell receptor beta chain. No cognate antigen has been identified for it. Base qualities are not at hand, and no much larger clone is one base apart. From the germline V gene, CDR1 is MGHRA and CDR2 is YSYEKL. The CDR3 holds 20 amino acids from the cysteine to the phenylalanine. Kept here is only the CDR3 DNA, which spans 60 bases and is read in frame from base 1. After removal of 3 bases from V and 1 base from J, the junction retains 15 bases not matched to a gene. The method was the immunoSEQ multiplex PCR assay. On the study's bioinformatics: A statistical classification framework was built for diagnosing cytomegalovirus status from the catalog of TCR beta chain sequences. Drawn from immuneACCESS, this table holds only the in-frame rearrangements with V and J called that TCRdb kept. Clones are partly lost; checked studies trace under half to an unresolved V gene and leave the rest unexplained. The V and J calls and clone size come from that table; D and trimming were worked out from the DNA. The sample data list 120,000 to 150,000 clones, and around 88% of these were observed just once. 7.5% to 8.5% of the sample lies in the top ten.

The sample comes from a study of cytomegalovirus exposure and HLA in healthy donors (dated by TCRdb to the late 2010s). Looking at the study overall: A later analysis indicated that the roughly 120 validation repertoires were generated on the platform also employed for the 670 or so repertoires of the first cohort. The aim of the study was to test whether cataloging public T cell receptors could identify signatures of past pathogen exposure. To predict cytomegalovirus infection status, the study combined high-throughput TCR immunosequencing, statistical association of individual TCRs with disease status, and machine learning. Besides the first cohort of 666 subjects, a separate validation cohort made up of 120 different subjects was used. Overall study outcomes, separate from this receptor: The validation cohort had no HLA typing available for a later analysis, so co-occurrence within that cohort was assessed over all 120 repertoires. In vitro tests confirmed that three of the cytomegalovirus-associated TCR beta chains recognize cytomegalovirus antigens. In a later analysis, TCRs clustered in the first cohort were found to also tend to co-occur in the approximately 120 validation repertoires, with approximately 93% of cluster scores above 0. While some public TCRs were present in many individuals, most TCR sequences turned up only very rarely across donors. The classifier was reported to diagnose cytomegalovirus status with high specificity and sensitivity in both the original and validation cohorts. The study gave a list of under 200 TCR beta chains associated with cytomegalovirus. The authors suggested that the approach could potentially be extended to other disease states and immunological phenotypes.

The donors belonged to the validation cohort of over a hundred subjects, which was separate from the roughly 670-subject first cohort. In this chain, TRBV4-1 is recombined with TRBJ2-2, with 9 bases aligning to TRBD2. Material for sequencing was PBMCs. The TCR was taken from a woman under 30 in good health and CMV-seropositive. CDR3 loop: CASSQGRASGKLMNTGELFF. The DNA sequence reads TGCGCCAGCAGCCAGGGGAGGGCTAGCGGGAAATTGATGAACACCGGGGAGCTGTTTTTT.